The 8 T cell receptor beta chains below all came from one sample that was sequenced in a study of beta chain features in type 1 diabetes. Points from the study as a whole: In every one of the four CD4+ subsets, TCRB CDR3s were moderately but significantly shorter in Type 1 diabetes patients.

Since all of the isolated RNA was reverse transcribed, expressed TCRB transcripts were what got sequenced. Data came from immunoSEQ multiplex PCR; TCRdb stores just in-frame clones and leaves some out. The repertoire includes about 700,000 clones, around 15% of them detected once, and 0.02% to 0.025% sits in the top ten. These receptors lack a known antigen. Sequencing used naive CD4+ T cells from blood. The receptors derive from a man between 18 and 29 years old with type 1 diabetes.

This rearrangement joins TRBV19 to TRBJ2-7; maybe TRBD1 (6 bases). The germline CDR1 and CDR2 sequences are LNHDA and SQIVND (reference sequence). The CDR3 contains 16 residues. Trimming took 3 bases from V and 0 from J, leaving 15 bases between them. The DNA for the CDR3 is TGTGCCAGTAGTATGGCCCCCGGGACACCCTCCTACGAGCAGTACTTC. Its translation: CASSMAPGTPSYEQYF.

A single count supports this clone. The chain recombines TRBV5-6 with TRBJ1-4, with 7 bases matching TRBD1. Germline trimming cut 3 bases from V and 7 bases from J; bases unmatched to any gene: 15. The germline V gene encodes CDR1 SGHDT and CDR2 YYEEEE. This CDR3 comprises 17 residues. The CDR3 sequence is CASSSSQLRGRVEKLFF. CDR3 DNA: TGTGCCAGCAGCTCCTCCCAATTGAGGGGGCGAGTTGAAAAACTGTTTTTT.

V usage is TRBV6-1 and J usage is TRBJ2-4; D remains ambiguous. V lost 9 bases, J lost 5 bases, and 5 bases lay in between. The germline V gene encodes CDR1 MNHNS and CDR2 SASEGT. The CDR3 covers 10 residues. In nucleotides, the CDR3 is TGTGCCAGTAACGAAAACATTCAGTACTTC. Its translation: CASNENIQYF.

V and J are TRBV7-3 and TRBJ2-7; perhaps D is TRBD1 or TRBD2 (5 bases each). Trimming took off 5 bases at V and 0 bases at J, with 14 bases between the two ends. The CDR3 has 15 amino acids. The germline gives CDR1 SGHTA, CDR2 FQGTGA. The CDR3 is CASSPDGASSYEQYF. Here the CDR3 DNA reads TGTGCCAGCAGCCCCGACGGGGCCAGCTCCTACGAGCAGTACTTC.

The genes are TRBV6-4 and TRBJ2-2; D not resolved. V was shortened by 3 bases and J by 7 bases, with 9 bases between the two germline ends. The CDR3 spans 13 residues. From germline, CDR1 is MRHNA and CDR2 SNTAGT. The CDR3: CASSDLGVGELFF. CDR3 DNA sequence: TGTGCCAGCAGTGATCTAGGCGTCGGGGAGCTGTTTTTT.

This clone was observed a handful of times. The chain couples TRBV27 to TRBJ1-2; no definite D call. Germline V gene data show CDR1 as MNHEY and CDR2 as SMNVEV (reference sequence). Trimming stripped 5 bases from V and 6 bases from J, with 13 bases between. CDR3 length equals 13 residues. CDR3: CASSPDRINGYTF. The CDR3, as DNA: TGTGCCAGCAGTCCAGACCGGATTAATGGCTACACCTTC.

The chain carries TRBV10-3 and TRBJ2-3; the match to TRBD2 covers 9 bases. The length of the CDR3 is 13 residues. The J segment lost 4 bases and the V segment lost 10 bases, leaving 6 bases of the junction unmatched. Germline values: CDR1 ENHRY, CDR2 SYGVKD. Here the CDR3 reads CASKRGDPDTQYF. The CDR3 nucleotides read TGTGCCAGTAAGCGGGGGGACCCAGATACGCAGTATTTT.

This chain links TRBV7-2 with TRBJ2-1; D gene ambiguous. CDR1 and CDR2 (germline): SGHTA, FQGNSA. The V and J ends lost 10 bases and 8 bases respectively, with 18 bases between them. This CDR3 spans 13 amino acids. This chain's CDR3 is CATLRSNWDEQFF. The CDR3 region has the DNA TGTGCCACCCTGCGATCGAATTGGGATGAGCAGTTCTTC.